Given below is one T cell receptor (beta chain) in context. Sequencing was performed with immunoSEQ multiplex PCR; in TCRdb, only in-frame clones are kept and a portion is missing. The sample has around 30,000 clones, under 95% seen once. The CDR3 is made up of 14 amino acids. J gave up 8 bases and V 5 bases, and 4 bases lay outside the gene matches. Germline loops: CDR1 MNHEY, CDR2 SVGAGI. These data are taken from a study of control samples from healthy donors and cancer patients. Material: PBMCs. This chain links TRBV6-5 with TRBJ1-6, with 9 bases that match TRBD1. The receptor was isolated from a man aged 45-60 years with lung cancer. As DNA, the CDR3 is TGTGCCAGCAGTAAACAGGGGGCTCATTCACCCCTCCACTTT. This encodes CASSKQGAHSPLHF.